These T cell receptor beta chains were read from a single sample in a study of T cell repertoires in cytomegalovirus infection. These TCRs' antigens remain unknown. TCRdb re-derived calls from the reads in MiXCR, one entry per CDR3 protein. The sample carries around 430,000 distinct CDR3 sequences, approximately 46% recorded once. This sample comprised cultured PBMCs, obtained from culture after CMV antigen stimulation. The origin of the receptors is a human donor in good health (CMV status not recorded). Some clones in this sample may be carry-over from other donors' samples. Both conserved end residues are part of each CDR3. A D gene is named only where the DNA matches it firmly. Clone size is given for some rows only: seen once, a few or many times, or a class if the clone is expanded.

D gene | clone size | J gene | V gene | CDR3 DNA | CDR3 protein
. | few | TRBJ1-2 | TRBV11-2 | TGTGCCAGCAGCCCAATGATCTATGGCTACACCTTC | CASSPMIYGYTF
. | few | TRBJ2-7 | TRBV12-3/TRBV12-4 | TGTGCCAGCAGTTTTCTCCACGGAGGGACCTACGAGCAGTACTTC | CASSFLHGGTYEQYF
TRBD1 | . | TRBJ1-2 | TRBV4-2 | TGTGCCAGCAGCCGGGACAGCGAGTATGGCTACACCTTC | CASSRDSEYGYTF
TRBD2 | once | TRBJ2-1 | TRBV29-1 | TGCAGCGTTGTTAAGCTAGCGGGACCAAGAAATGAGCAGTTCTTC | CSVVKLAGPRNEQFF
. | . | TRBJ2-6 | TRBV12-3/TRBV12-4 | TGTGCCAGCAGTTCTCTCCTCACCTCCTGGGCCAACGTCCTGACTTTC | CASSSLLTSWANVLTF
TRBD2 | . | TRBJ2-1 | TRBV6-1 | TGTGCCAGCAGTTTCACGGTAGCGGGAGAGGCCTACTCCTACAATGAGCAGTTCTTC | CASSFTVAGEAYSYNEQFF
. | . | TRBJ1-5 | TRBV19 | TGTGCCAGTAGTATAGGCTCGGTGTCCCAGCATTTT | CASSIGSVSQHF
. | few | TRBJ2-5 | TRBV7-2 | TGTGCCAGCAGCTCGAACACAGGTCAAGAGACCCAGTACTTC | CASSSNTGQETQYF
. | few | TRBJ1-6 | TRBV4-1 | TGCGCCAGCAGCCACATCCGGGCCGGGTTAGGGTCACCCCTCCACTTT | CASSHIRAGLGSPLHF
. | . | TRBJ1-2 | TRBV4-3 | TGCGCCAGCAGCCAACGATTAGGGGGGGGCTATGGCTACACCTTC | CASSQRLGGGYGYTF
. | . | TRBJ2-7 | TRBV6-1 | TGTGCCAGCACTAGAGCTGAAGGGTACGAGCAGTACTTC | CASTRAEGYEQYF
TRBD1 | . | TRBJ2-1 | TRBV7-6 | TGTGCCAGCAGCTTAGAATTCGACAGGGGGTCGCATGAGCAGTTCTTC | CASSLEFDRGSHEQFF
TRBD2 | many | TRBJ2-3 | TRBV7-8 | TGTGCCAGCAGCGACTCCGGGACTAGCGGGGGGGCCGGGGATACGCAGTATTTT | CASSDSGTSGGAGDTQYF
TRBD1 | . | TRBJ2-3 | TRBV6-5 | TGTGCCACTTCCCAGGGGGCGGTTGTGGTGAATACGCAGTATTTT | CATSQGAVVVNTQYF
TRBD2 | . | TRBJ2-1 | TRBV4-2 | TGTGCCAGCGCCAGGGACGGCGGGGGGGGTGAGCAGTTCTTC | CASARDGGGGEQFF
. | . | TRBJ2-7 | TRBV18 | TGTGCCAGCTCACCAAGGGTCTGGGAACAGGGCTACGAGCAGTACTTC | CASSPRVWEQGYEQYF
TRBD1 | . | TRBJ2-1 | TRBV6-2/TRBV6-3 | TGTGCCAGTACCCTCAGGGGGACCTACAATGAGCAGTTCTTC | CASTLRGTYNEQFF
TRBD2 | . | TRBJ2-5 | TRBV4-2 | TGTGCCAGCAGCCAAGAATCGGGGACTAGCGGGGGGATAATGGAGACCCAGTACTTC | CASSQESGTSGGIMETQYF
. | . | TRBJ1-2 | TRBV20-1 | TGCAGTGCTAGAGCCGTCGAATCAGGGCCCTATGGCTACACCTTC | CSARAVESGPYGYTF
. | few | TRBJ2-2 | TRBV7-2 | TGTGCCAGCAGCTTGCGCCTTTGGACCGGGGAGCTGTTTTTT | CASSLRLWTGELFF
TRBD1 | . | TRBJ2-3 | TRBV28 | TGTGCCAGCAGTACAAGTGGGACAGGGAGGAACTTAGCGCGAATAACTACGCAGTATTTT | CASSTSGTGRNLARITTQYF
TRBD2 | . | TRBJ2-6 | TRBV5-6 | TGTGCCAGCAGCTTGACCGCGGGAGTCTCTGGGGCCAACGTCCTGACTTTC | CASSLTAGVSGANVLTF
TRBD2 | few | TRBJ2-1 | TRBV5-1 | TGCGCCAGCAGCTTGGGCGGGAGCCTCTACAATGAGCAGTTCTTC | CASSLGGSLYNEQFF
TRBD2 | few | TRBJ2-5 | TRBV7-2 | TGTGCCAGCAGCATTAGCGGGGGACAAGAGACCCAGTACTTC | CASSISGGQETQYF
. | . | TRBJ2-7 | TRBV6-2/TRBV6-3 | TGTGCCAGCAGTTCGGCGGTTTACGAGCAGTACTTC | CASSSAVYEQYF
TRBD1 | few | TRBJ1-2 | TRBV7-2 | TGTGCCAGCAGCGAGTACAGACAGGGGACGTCCGGCTACACCTTC | CASSEYRQGTSGYTF
. | . | TRBJ2-1 | TRBV7-9 | TGTGCCAGCAGCGGGCGGACCTCGCGCCTAAATGAGCAGTTCTTC | CASSGRTSRLNEQFF
. | once | TRBJ1-5 | TRBV18 | TGTGCCAGCTCACGACGAGGTGAGCCCCAGCATTTT | CASSRRGEPQHF
. | . | TRBJ1-4 | TRBV6-6 | TGTGCCAGCAGTAACGACCGTATAGGAAATGAAAAACTGTTTTTT | CASSNDRIGNEKLFF
. | few | TRBJ1-4 | TRBV12-3/TRBV12-4 | TGTGCCAGCAGTTTTGAAGGAACACAGGATGAAAAACTGTTTTTT | CASSFEGTQDEKLFF
TRBD1 | few | TRBJ2-5 | TRBV28 | TGTGCCAGCAGTTTAGGGGACAGGGACCAAGAGACCCAGTACTTC | CASSLGDRDQETQYF
. | few | TRBJ2-1 | TRBV11-2 | TGTGCCAGCAGCTTAGCGGGGTTAGGGGGTTCCGGCAATGAGCAGTTCTTC | CASSLAGLGGSGNEQFF
. | . | TRBJ2-3 | TRBV7-6 | TGTGCCAGCAGCTTAGGGGGACCTGGCACAGATACGCAGTATTTT | CASSLGGPGTDTQYF
. | few | TRBJ1-4 | TRBV7-2 | TGTGCCAGCAGCCCACGGGAGAATGAAAAACTGTTTTTT | CASSPRENEKLFF
. | few | TRBJ2-7 | TRBV27 | TGTGCCAGCAGTTTAGAGTGGGGCAGCGAGCAGTACTTC | CASSLEWGSEQYF
. | few | TRBJ1-5 | TRBV19 | TGTGCCAGTAGTATATCCGGGGTTCAGCCCCAGCATTTT | CASSISGVQPQHF
. | . | TRBJ2-3 | TRBV7-8 | TGTGCCAGCAGCTTAAGGGGCAGGAATACGCAGTATTTT | CASSLRGRNTQYF
TRBD2 | . | TRBJ2-3 | TRBV5-4 | TGTGCCAGCAGCCCACGTAGCGGGAGGACGGCAGATACGCAGTATTTT | CASSPRSGRTADTQYF
. | . | TRBJ2-5 | TRBV10-3 | TGTGCCATCACCACAGGGGCGGGGGAGACCCAGTACTTC | CAITTGAGETQYF
TRBD2 | . | TRBJ2-7 | TRBV7-6 | TGTGCCAGCAGCCGGACTAGCGGGGAAACCTACGAGCAGTACTTC | CASSRTSGETYEQYF
. | . | TRBJ2-3 | TRBV7-2 | TGTGCCATCGCTCGGTCTAACACGGCAGATACGCAGTATTTT | CAIARSNTADTQYF
. | . | TRBJ1-6 | TRBV7-2 | TGTGCCAGCAGCTTATTATCCCTTGGGAATTCACCCCTCCACTTT | CASSLLSLGNSPLHF
. | once | TRBJ1-2 | TRBV20-1 | TGCAGTGCCCCCGACGGGACTAAGAGCGGCTACACCTTC | CSAPDGTKSGYTF
. | . | TRBJ2-1 | TRBV20-1 | TGCAGTGCTAGAGGACCGTCTAGCTCCTACAATGAGCAGTTCTTC | CSARGPSSSYNEQFF
. | . | TRBJ1-1 | TRBV19 | TGTGCCAGTAGCCCCAGCAGGGGACCCGTGAACACTGAAGCTTTCTTT | CASSPSRGPVNTEAFF
TRBD1 | few | TRBJ1-5 | TRBV6-1 | TGTGCCAGCCGAAGGACAGGGCGGAATCAGCCCCAGCATTTT | CASRRTGRNQPQHF
. | once | TRBJ1-1 | TRBV10-3 | TGTGCCATCAGTGAGTCTGGAGGGGAGAACACTGAAGCTTTCTTT | CAISESGGENTEAFF
TRBD1 | . | TRBJ2-7 | TRBV11-2 | TGTGCCAGCAGCCGAAACTATCCGGGGACAGCCAACCTCTACGAGCAGTACTTC | CASSRNYPGTANLYEQYF
. | . | TRBJ2-1 | TRBV4-1 | TGCGCCAGCAGCCTACCCTCCAGGGATGTTGAGCAGTTCTTC | CASSLPSRDVEQFF
. | . | TRBJ2-1 | TRBV29-1 | TGCAGCGTTGAGTACTCGCTCGATGAGCAGTTCTTC | CSVEYSLDEQFF
. | . | TRBJ2-2 | TRBV7-2 | TGTGCCAGCAGCGCAACTGGACGGTACACCGGGGAGCTGTTTTTT | CASSATGRYTGELFF
TRBD2 | . | TRBJ2-6 | TRBV28 | TGTGCCAGCAGTTTCGCGGGACTAGCGAAATATCGTGGGGCCAACGTCCTGACTTTC | CASSFAGLAKYRGANVLTF
TRBD2 | . | TRBJ2-5 | TRBV6-8 | TGTGCCAGCAGTGCGGGGGGGGGCTCCCAAGAGACCCAGTACTTC | CASSAGGGSQETQYF
. | . | TRBJ2-1 | TRBV29-1 | TGCAGCGCTGGGGTCCCCCACAATGAGCAGTTCTTC | CSAGVPHNEQFF
TRBD1 | once | TRBJ1-2 | TRBV7-9 | TGTGCCAGCAGCTCCCCTCCCGGACAGGCTAACTATGGCTACACCTTC | CASSSPPGQANYGYTF
TRBD2 | . | TRBJ2-3 | TRBV5-1 | TGCGCCAGCAGCCCCGAGGGACTAGCGGGAGAAGATACGCAGTATTTT | CASSPEGLAGEDTQYF